The 6 T cell receptor beta chains listed next were all sequenced from one sample in a study of early T cells in non-severe SARS-CoV-2 infection. TCRdb called the 5' RACE reads again in MiXCR, with one record for every CDR3 protein. The table has tens of thousands of distinct CDR3 sequences, roughly 9% seen once. The sample taken for sequencing was whole blood. The receptors originated from an adult who was a healthcare worker with PCR-confirmed SARS-CoV-2 infection or an uninfected control (not recorded which).

This clonotype was seen ten or more times. The V call is TRBV18, the J call TRBJ2-3; 9 bases are a match to TRBD1. CDR1 and CDR2 (germline): KGHSH, LQKENI. The CDR3 has 15 residues. V lost 4 bases to trimming and J lost 2 bases; unmatched junction nucleotides: 4. The CDR3 DNA follows: TGTGCCAGCTCACGGGACAGGGTTTCCACAGATACGCAGTATTTT. It is translated as CASSRDRVSTDTQYF.

The V call is TRBV5-6, the J call TRBJ1-6; 7 bases match TRBD1. The CDR3 spans 12 residues. In germline, CDR1 is SGHDT, CDR2 YYEEEE. J lost 10 bases, V lost 4 bases, and 2 bases had no gene match. The CDR3 nucleotides are TGTGCCAGCAGCCCACAGGGGTCACCCCTCCACTTT. Its translation: CASSPQGSPLHF.

The chain links TRBV7-9 to TRBJ1-4, with a possible D match to TRBD1 (5 bases). The CDR3 sequence is 12 residues long. Germline loops: CDR1 SEHNR, CDR2 FQNEAQ (reference sequence). V lost 4 bases and J 8 bases, leaving 8 bases between the germline ends. CDR3 DNA: TGTGCCAGCAGCTCTGAGGGGGAAAAACTGTTTTTT. It encodes CASSSEGEKLFF.

In its sample, this clonotype was seen many times. This chain connects TRBV6-2 or TRBV6-3 to TRBJ1-1, with 9 positions matching TRBD1. CDR1 and CDR2 (germline): MNHEY, SVGEGT. The V segment lost 1 base and the J segment 2 bases; nucleotides outside the gene matches: 8. The CDR3 extends over 17 amino acids. The CDR3 loop reads CASSYLLGTGSNTEAFF. In nucleotides, the CDR3 is TGTGCCAGCAGTTACTTGCTTGGGACAGGGAGTAACACTGAAGCTTTCTTT.

This clonotype was picked up a small number of times. CDR3 loop: CSTRDGQHEQYF. As DNA, the CDR3 is TGCAGCACCCGGGACGGTCAGCACGAGCAGTACTTC. The J gene is TRBJ2-7, the V gene TRBV29-1; D is perhaps TRBD1 or TRBD2 (5 bases each). Germline CDR1 reads SQVTM; CDR2 reads ANQGSEA. The V end lost 8 bases, the J end lost 5 bases, and 16 bases lay between the germline ends. This CDR3 spans 12 amino acids.

This clonotype was found many times. The chain joins TRBV20-1 to TRBJ2-6, with D tentatively TRBD2 (7 bases). V lost 4 bases, J lost 1 base, and 17 bases lay in between. Germline-derived CDR1 and CDR2 are DFQATT and SNEGSKA (reference sequence). This CDR3 is 17 amino acids long. CDR3 sequence (DNA): TGCAGTGCTAACCCTGGGAGGGGGAAATCTGGGGCCAACGTCCTGACTTTC. This codes for CSANPGRGKSGANVLTF.